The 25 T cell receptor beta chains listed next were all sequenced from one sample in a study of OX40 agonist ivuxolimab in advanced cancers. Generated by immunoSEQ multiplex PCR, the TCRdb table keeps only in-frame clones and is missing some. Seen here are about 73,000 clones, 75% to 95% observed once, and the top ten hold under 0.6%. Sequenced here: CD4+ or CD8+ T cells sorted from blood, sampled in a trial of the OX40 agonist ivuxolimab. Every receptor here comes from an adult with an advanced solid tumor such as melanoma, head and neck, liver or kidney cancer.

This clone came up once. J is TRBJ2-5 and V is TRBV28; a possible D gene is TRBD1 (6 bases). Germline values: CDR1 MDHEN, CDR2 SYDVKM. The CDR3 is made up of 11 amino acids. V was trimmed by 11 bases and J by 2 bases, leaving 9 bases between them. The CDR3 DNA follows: TGTGCCTTGAGGGGGCAAGAGACCCAGTACTTC. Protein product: CALRGQETQYF.

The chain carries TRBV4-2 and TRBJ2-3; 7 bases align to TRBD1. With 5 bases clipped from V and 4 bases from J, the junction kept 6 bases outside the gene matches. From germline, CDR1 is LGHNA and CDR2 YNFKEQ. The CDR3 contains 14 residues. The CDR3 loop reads CASSSRQGPDTQYF. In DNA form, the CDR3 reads TGTGCCAGCAGCTCTCGACAGGGCCCAGATACGCAGTATTTT.

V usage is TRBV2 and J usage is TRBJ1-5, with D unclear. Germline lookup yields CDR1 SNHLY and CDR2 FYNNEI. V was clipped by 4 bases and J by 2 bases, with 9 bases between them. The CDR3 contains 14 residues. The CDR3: CASSVRAGNQPQHF. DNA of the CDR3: TGTGCCAGCAGTGTAAGGGCAGGCAATCAGCCCCAGCATTTT. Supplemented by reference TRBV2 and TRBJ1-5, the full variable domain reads EPEVTQTPSHQVTQMGQEVILRCVPISNHLYFYWYRQILGQKVEFLVSFYNNEISEKSEIFDDQFSVERPDGSNFTLKIRSTKLEDSAMYFCASSVRAGNQPQHFGDGTRLSIL.

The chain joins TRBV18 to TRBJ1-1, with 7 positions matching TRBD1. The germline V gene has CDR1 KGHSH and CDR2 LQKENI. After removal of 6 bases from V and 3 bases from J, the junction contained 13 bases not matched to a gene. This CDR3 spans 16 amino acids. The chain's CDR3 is CASSQGRGGHYTEAFF. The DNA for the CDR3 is TGTGCCAGCTCTCAGGGCAGGGGGGGACATTACACTGAAGCTTTCTTT.

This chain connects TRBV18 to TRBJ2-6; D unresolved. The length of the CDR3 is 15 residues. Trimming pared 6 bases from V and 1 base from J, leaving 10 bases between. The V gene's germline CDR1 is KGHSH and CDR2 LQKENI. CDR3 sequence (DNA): TGTGCCAGCTCCCCTCCTAGATCTGGGGCCAACGTCCTGACTTTC. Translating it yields CASSPPRSGANVLTF.

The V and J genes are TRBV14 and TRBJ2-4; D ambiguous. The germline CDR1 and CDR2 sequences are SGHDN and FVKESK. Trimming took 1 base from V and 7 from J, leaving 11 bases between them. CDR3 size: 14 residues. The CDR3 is CASSQGTLGNIQYF. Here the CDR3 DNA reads TGTGCCAGCAGCCAAGGGACCCTGGGGAACATTCAGTACTTC.

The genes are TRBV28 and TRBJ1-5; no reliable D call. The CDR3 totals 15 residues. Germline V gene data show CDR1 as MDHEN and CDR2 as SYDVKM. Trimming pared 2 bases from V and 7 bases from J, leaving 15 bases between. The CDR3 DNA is TGTGCCAGCAGTTTACTCTCAGGAGCAAGACAGCCCCAGCATTTT. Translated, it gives CASSLLSGARQPQHF.

The chain's CDR3 is CSVPGQGYGYTF. The DNA of the CDR3 is TGCAGCGTACCGGGACAGGGGTATGGCTACACCTTC. This chain uses TRBV29-1 with TRBJ1-2, with 10 bases fitting TRBD1. V lost 6 bases and J lost 5; bases outside the gene matches: 3. CDR1 SQVTM and CDR2 ANQGSEA come from the germline V gene. The CDR3 length is 12 residues.

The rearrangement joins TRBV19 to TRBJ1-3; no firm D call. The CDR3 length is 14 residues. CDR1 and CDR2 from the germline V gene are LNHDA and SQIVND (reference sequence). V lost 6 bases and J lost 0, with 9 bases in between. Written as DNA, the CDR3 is TGTGCCAGTAGCCTCAGGAACTCTGGAAACACCATATATTTT. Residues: CASSLRNSGNTIYF.

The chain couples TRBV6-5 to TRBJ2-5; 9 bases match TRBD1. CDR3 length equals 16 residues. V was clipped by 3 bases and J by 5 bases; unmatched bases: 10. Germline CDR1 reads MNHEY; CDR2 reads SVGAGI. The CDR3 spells CASSYSGTGSGETQYF. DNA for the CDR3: TGTGCCAGCAGTTATTCCGGGACAGGGTCTGGGGAGACCCAGTACTTC.

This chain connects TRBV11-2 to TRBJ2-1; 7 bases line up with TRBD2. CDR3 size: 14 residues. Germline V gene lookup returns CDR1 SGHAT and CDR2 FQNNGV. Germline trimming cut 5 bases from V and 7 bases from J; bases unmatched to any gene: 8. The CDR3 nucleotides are TGTGCCAGCAGCCCCTCCGGGACTACAAATGAGCAGTTCTTC. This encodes CASSPSGTTNEQFF.

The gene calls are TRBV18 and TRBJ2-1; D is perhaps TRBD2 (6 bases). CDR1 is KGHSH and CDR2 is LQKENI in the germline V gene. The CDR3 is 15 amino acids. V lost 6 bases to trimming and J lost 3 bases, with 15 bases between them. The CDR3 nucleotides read TGTGCCAGCTCCTTGAATACCGGGGGCTACAATGAGCAGTTCTTC. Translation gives CASSLNTGGYNEQFF.

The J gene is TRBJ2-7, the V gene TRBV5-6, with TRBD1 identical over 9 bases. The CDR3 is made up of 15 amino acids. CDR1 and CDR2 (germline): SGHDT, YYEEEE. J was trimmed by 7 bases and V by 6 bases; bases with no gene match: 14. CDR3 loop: CASTGTGGGKREQYF. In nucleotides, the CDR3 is TGTGCCAGCACCGGAACAGGGGGCGGGAAGCGAGAGCAGTACTTC. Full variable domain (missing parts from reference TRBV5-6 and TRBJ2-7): DAGVTQSPTHLIKTRGQQVTLRCSPKSGHDTVSWYQQALGQGPQFIFQYYEEEERQRGNFPDRFSGHQFPNYSSELNVNALLLGDSALYLCASTGTGGGKREQYFGPGTRLTVT.

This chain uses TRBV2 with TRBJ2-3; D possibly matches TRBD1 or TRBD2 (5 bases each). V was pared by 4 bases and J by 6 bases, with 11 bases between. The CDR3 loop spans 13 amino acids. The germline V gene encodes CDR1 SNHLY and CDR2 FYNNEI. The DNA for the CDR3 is TGTGCCAGCAGTGGAGGGACGGGGGATACGCAGTATTTT. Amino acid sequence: CASSGGTGDTQYF. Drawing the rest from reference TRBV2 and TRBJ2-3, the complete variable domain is EPEVTQTPSHQVTQMGQEVILRCVPISNHLYFYWYRQILGQKVEFLVSFYNNEISEKSEIFDDQFSVERPDGSNFTLKIRSTKLEDSAMYFCASSGGTGDTQYFGPGTRLTVL.

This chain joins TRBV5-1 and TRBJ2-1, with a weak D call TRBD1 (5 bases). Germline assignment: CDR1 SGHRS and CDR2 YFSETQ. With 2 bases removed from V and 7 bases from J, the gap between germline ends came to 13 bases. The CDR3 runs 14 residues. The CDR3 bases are TGCGCCAGCAGCTTCTACCAGGGTAATAATGAGCAGTTCTTC. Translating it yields CASSFYQGNNEQFF.

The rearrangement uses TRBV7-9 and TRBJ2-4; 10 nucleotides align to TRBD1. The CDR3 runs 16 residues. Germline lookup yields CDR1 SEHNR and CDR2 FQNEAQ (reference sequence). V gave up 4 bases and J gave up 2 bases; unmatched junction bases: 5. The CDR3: CASSWDRGRSKNIQYF. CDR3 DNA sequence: TGTGCCAGCAGCTGGGACAGGGGAAGGTCCAAAAACATTCAGTACTTC.

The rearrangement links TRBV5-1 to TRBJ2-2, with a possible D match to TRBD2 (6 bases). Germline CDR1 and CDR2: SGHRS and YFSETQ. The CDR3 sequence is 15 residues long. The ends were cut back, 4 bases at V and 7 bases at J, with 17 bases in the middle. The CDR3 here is CASSRDSSLGGELFF. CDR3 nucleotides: TGCGCCAGCAGCAGGGACTCTAGCTTAGGCGGGGAGCTGTTTTTT. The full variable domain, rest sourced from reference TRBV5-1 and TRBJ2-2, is KAGVTQTPRYLIKTRGQQVTLSCSPISGHRSVSWYQQTPGQGLQFLFEYFSETQRNKGNFPGRFSGRQFSNSRSEMNVSTLELGDSALYLCASSRDSSLGGELFFGEGSRLTVL.

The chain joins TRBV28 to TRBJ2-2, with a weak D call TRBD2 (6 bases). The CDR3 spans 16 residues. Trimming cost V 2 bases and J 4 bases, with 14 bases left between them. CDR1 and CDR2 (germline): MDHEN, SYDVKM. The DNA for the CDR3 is TGTGCCAGCAGTTTACAACTAGCTTTTGGCACCGGGGAGCTGTTTTTT. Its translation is CASSLQLAFGTGELFF.

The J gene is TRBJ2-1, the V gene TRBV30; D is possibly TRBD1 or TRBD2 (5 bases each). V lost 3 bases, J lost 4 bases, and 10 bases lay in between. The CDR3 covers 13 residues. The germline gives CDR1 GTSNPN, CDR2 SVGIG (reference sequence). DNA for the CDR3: TGTGCCTGGAGGGGATGGGGGTACAATGAGCAGTTCTTC. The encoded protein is CAWRGWGYNEQFF.

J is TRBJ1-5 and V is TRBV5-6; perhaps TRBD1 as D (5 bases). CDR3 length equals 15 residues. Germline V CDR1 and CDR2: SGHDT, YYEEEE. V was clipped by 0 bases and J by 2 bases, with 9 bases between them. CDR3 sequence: CASSLGGRGNQPQHF. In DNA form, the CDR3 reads TGTGCCAGCAGCTTGGGGGGACGGGGCAATCAGCCCCAGCATTTT.

This CDR3 reads CSVYRYYEQYF. The CDR3 region has the DNA TGCAGTGTCTACAGATACTACGAGCAGTACTTC. The rearrangement joins TRBV20-1 to TRBJ2-7; D uncertain. This CDR3 comprises 11 residues. With 7 bases removed from V and 3 bases from J, the gap between germline ends came to 10 bases. The germline V gene encodes CDR1 DFQATT and CDR2 SNEGSKA (reference sequence).

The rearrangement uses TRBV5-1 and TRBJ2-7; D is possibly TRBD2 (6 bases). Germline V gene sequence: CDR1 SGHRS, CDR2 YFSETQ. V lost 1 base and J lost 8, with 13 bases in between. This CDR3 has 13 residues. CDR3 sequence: CASSLWRGGQQYF. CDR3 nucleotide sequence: TGCGCCAGCAGCTTGTGGAGGGGTGGGCAGCAGTACTTC.

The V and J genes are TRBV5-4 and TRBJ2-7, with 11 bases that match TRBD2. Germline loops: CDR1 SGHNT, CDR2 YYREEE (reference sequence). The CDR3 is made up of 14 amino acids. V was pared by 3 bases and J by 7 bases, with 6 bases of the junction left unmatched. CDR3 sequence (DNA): TGTGCCAGCAGCTCCACTAGCGGGAGTCGAGAGCAGTACTTC. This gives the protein CASSSTSGSREQYF.

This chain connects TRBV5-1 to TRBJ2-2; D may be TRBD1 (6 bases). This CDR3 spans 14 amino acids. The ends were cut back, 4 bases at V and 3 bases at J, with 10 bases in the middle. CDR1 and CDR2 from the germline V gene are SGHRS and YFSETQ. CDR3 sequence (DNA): TGCGCCAGCAGCCAGACAGGTTACACCGGGGAGCTGTTTTTT. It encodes CASSQTGYTGELFF.

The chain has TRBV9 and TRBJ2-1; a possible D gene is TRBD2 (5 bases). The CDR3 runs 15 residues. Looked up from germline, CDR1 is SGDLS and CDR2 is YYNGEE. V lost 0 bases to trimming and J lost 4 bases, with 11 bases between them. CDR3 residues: CASSVASGGYNEQFF. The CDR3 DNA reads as TGTGCCAGCAGCGTAGCGAGCGGAGGTTACAATGAGCAGTTCTTC.